The clone carrying this TCR beta chain appeared a single time. The data were taken from a study of blood T cell repertoires in COVID-19. About the research overall: The analysed material was cDNA or gDNA that came from T cells, B-cell-depleted T cells, or PBMCs.

Assay: immunoSEQ multiplex PCR; the TCRdb copy retains only in-frame clones and omits some. This sample has 240,000 or so clones, with about 83% found just once. Germline-derived CDR1 and CDR2 are MGHDK and SYGVNS. V lost 5 bases and J lost 5, with 15 bases in between. This CDR3 comprises 14 residues. Input material: PBMCs or T cells enriched from blood (not recorded which). The chain recombines TRBV25-1 with TRBJ1-1; tentative D call: TRBD1 (5 bases). The clonotype comes from a woman between 45 and 60 years old who had recovered from COVID-19. CDR3: CASSPLIGGTEAFF. CDR3 DNA sequence: TGTGCCAGCAGTCCACTAATTGGGGGGACTGAAGCTTTCTTT.